A single sample is the source of the 3 T cell receptor beta chains below, sequenced in a study of cytomegalovirus exposure and HLA in healthy donors. 60 Vbeta and 13 Jbeta primers were used in PCR. Libraries were prepared by immunoSEQ multiplex PCR; TCRdb keeps only in-frame clonotypes and omits some of them. The sample gives under 200,000 clones, around 82% of which show up once; 0.35% to 0.45% is in the top ten. Material for sequencing was PBMCs. These receptors came from a boy between 2 and 15 years old in good health and CMV-seronegative.

The V gene is TRBV18, the J gene TRBJ2-7; tentatively, D is TRBD2 (7 bases). Trimming left V 6 bases short and J 2 bases short, with 17 bases between. This CDR3 comprises 15 residues. In germline, CDR1 is KGHSH, CDR2 LQKENI. CDR3 DNA sequence: TGTGCCAGCTCCCCGGTGGGAGGGGGTACCTACGAGCAGTACTTC. This codes for CASSPVGGGTYEQYF.

The chain recombines TRBV7-8 with TRBJ2-3, with 7 bases matching TRBD2. The CDR3 sequence is 12 residues long. Germline CDR1 and CDR2: SGHVS and FQNEAQ. V lost 6 bases and J lost 4; bases outside the gene matches: 1. The CDR3, as DNA: TGTGCCAGCAGGCGGGAGCCAGATACGCAGTATTTT. Its translation: CASRREPDTQYF.

The gene calls are TRBV25-1 and TRBJ1-4; D is possibly TRBD1 (5 bases). V lost 7 bases, J lost 10 bases, and 22 bases lay in between. Germline CDR1 is MGHDK and CDR2 is SYGVNS. The CDR3 consists of 15 residues. Here the CDR3 DNA reads TGTGCCAGCAAACACAGGAACTCAGTGGAACCAAAACTGTTTTTT. This codes for CASKHRNSVEPKLFF. The full variable domain, its missing parts supplied by reference TRBV25-1 and TRBJ1-4, is EADIYQTPRYLVIGTGKKITLECSQTMGHDKMYWYQQDPGMELHLIHYSYGVNSTEKGDLSSESTVSRIRTEHFPLTLESARPSHTSQYLCASKHRNSVEPKLFFGSGTQLSVL.